This T cell receptor (beta chain) was retrieved from a study of blood T cell repertoires in COVID-19. Source study methods: Quantification of nucleated cells was approximated via reference gene primer amplification. Clones were read by immunoSEQ multiplex PCR, and TCRdb kept only the in-frame ones, dropping some. That table gives V, J and clone size, and the DNA gave D and trimming. The table records over 40,000 clones, 86% of them present only once. From germline, CDR1 is MNHEY and CDR2 SMNVEV (reference sequence). CDR3 length: 15 amino acids. Trimming pared 5 bases from V and 4 bases from J, leaving 12 bases between.

This receptor was taken from an elderly man with acute or convalescent COVID-19. The chain has TRBV27 and TRBJ2-6, with D perhaps TRBD1 (5 bases). Sequencing was carried out using peripheral blood. Here the CDR3 DNA reads TGTGCCAGCAGTCCGACAGTGTCCGGGGCCAACGTCCTGACTTTC. This sequence encodes CASSPTVSGANVLTF. Complete variable domain (other parts from reference TRBV27 and TRBJ2-6): EAQVTQNPRYLITVTGKKLTVTCSQNMNHEYMSWYRQDPGLGLRQIYYSMNVEVTDKGDVPEGYKVSRKEKRNFPLILESPSPNQTSLYFCASSPTVSGANVLTFGAGSRLTVL.